Each of the 21 T cell receptor beta chains below was sequenced from the same sample in a study of blood T cell repertoires in COVID-19. The repertoire was sequenced with immunoSEQ multiplex PCR; TCRdb's copy has only in-frame clones and lacks some. The sample includes roughly 300,000 clones, 65% to 90% seen only once; the top ten take around 4.4%. Sequenced input: PBMCs or T cells enriched from blood (not recorded which). These TCRs come from a woman in her 40s with acute COVID-19.

V and J are TRBV5-6 and TRBJ2-1, with TRBD1 matching 8 bases. The CDR3 spans 16 residues. The junction had 12 bases not matched to a gene; V was cut back by 5 bases and J by 5 bases. Germline V gene sequence: CDR1 SGHDT, CDR2 YYEEEE. The chain's CDR3 is CASSPLDRGTNNEQFF. Written as DNA, the CDR3 is TGTGCCAGCAGTCCCCTCGACAGGGGTACGAACAATGAGCAGTTCTTC.

The J gene is TRBJ1-1, the V gene TRBV28; TRBD1 matches 7 bases. The ends lost 6 bases at V and 4 bases at J; junction bases unmatched: 11. From germline, CDR1 is MDHEN and CDR2 SYDVKM. CDR3 length: 15 residues. The CDR3 here is CASRTPGGRGTEAFF. The CDR3 bases are TGTGCCAGCAGGACTCCAGGGGGTCGGGGCACTGAAGCTTTCTTT. Using reference TRBV28 and TRBJ1-1 for the parts outside the CDR3, the full variable domain is DVKVTQSSRYLVKRTGEKVFLECVQDMDHENMFWYRQDPGLGLRLIYFSYDVKMKEKGDIPEGYSVSREKKERFSLILESASTNQTSMYLCASRTPGGRGTEAFFGQGTRLTVV.

This chain joins TRBV19 and TRBJ1-1, with a possible D match to TRBD1 (5 bases). V lost 3 bases and J 2 bases, leaving 10 bases between the germline ends. Germline V gene data show CDR1 as LNHDA and CDR2 as SQIVND (reference sequence). The CDR3 covers 14 residues. The DNA of the CDR3 is TGTGCCAGTAGTATGACAGCATATAACACTGAAGCTTTCTTT. Its protein is CASSMTAYNTEAFF.

J is TRBJ1-4 and V is TRBV10-3; 9 bases line up with TRBD1. The CDR3 runs 14 residues. Germline trimming cut 5 bases from V and 4 bases from J; bases unmatched to any gene: 2. Per the germline V gene, CDR1 is ENHRY and CDR2 is SYGVKD. The CDR3 DNA reads as TGTGCCATCAGTCGGGGACAGGGTAATGAAAAACTGTTTTTT. Encoded protein: CAISRGQGNEKLFF.

V usage is TRBV20-1 and J usage is TRBJ2-2; 10 nucleotides line up with TRBD1. Losses at the gene ends were 3 bases for V and 7 bases for J; bases not matched to a gene: 2. Germline CDR1 and CDR2: DFQATT and SNEGSKA (reference sequence). CDR3 length: 13 residues. This CDR3 is CSASDRGRGELFF. The DNA for the CDR3 is TGCAGTGCTAGTGACAGGGGGCGCGGGGAGCTGTTTTTT.

This chain links TRBV7-2 with TRBJ2-7; possibly TRBD2 for D (6 bases). The CDR3 totals 18 residues. Germline V gives CDR1 SGHTA, CDR2 FQGNSA. Deletions cut 1 base from V and 0 bases from J, with 19 bases between. CDR3 sequence: CASSLGRVGGIISYEQYF. CDR3 bases: TGTGCCAGCAGCTTAGGTCGCGTTGGGGGGATAATCTCCTACGAGCAGTACTTC.

In this sample, this clone turned up a few times. The chain carries TRBV29-1 and TRBJ1-2, with 9 bases matching TRBD1. V lost 4 bases and J lost 6; bases outside the gene matches: 3. Germline V gene lookup returns CDR1 SQVTM and CDR2 ANQGSEA. CDR3 length equals 12 residues. CDR3 in amino acids: CSVVGQGHGYTF. CDR3 nucleotide sequence: TGCAGCGTTGTGGGACAGGGCCATGGCTACACCTTC.

The chain employs TRBV5-1 and TRBJ1-2; 9 nucleotides line up with TRBD1. The CDR3 spans 14 residues. The ends lost 0 bases at V and 8 bases at J; junction bases unmatched: 5. The germline CDR1 and CDR2 sequences are SGHRS and YFSETQ. DNA for the CDR3: TGCGCCAGCAGCTTGGAGGACAGGGGTAGGGGCTACACCTTC. This gives the protein CASSLEDRGRGYTF.

This clone has just one count. V is TRBV4-1 and J is TRBJ1-1; 10 bases line up with TRBD1. V gave up 0 bases and J gave up 10 bases; unmatched junction bases: 11. CDR1 MGHRA and CDR2 YSYEKL come from the germline V gene. The CDR3 contains 16 residues. CDR3 protein: CASSQDAPGTGAGAFF. Written as DNA, the CDR3 is TGCGCCAGCAGCCAAGACGCACCCGGGACAGGGGCGGGAGCTTTCTTT.

The chain uses TRBV5-4 and TRBJ1-2; possibly TRBD1 for D (5 bases). Germline loops: CDR1 SGHNT, CDR2 YYREEE (reference sequence). The V gene lost 0 bases and the J gene lost 0 bases, with 9 bases spanning the gap. The CDR3 totals 15 residues. The CDR3 is CASSLVGTANYGYTF. CDR3 in DNA: TGTGCCAGCAGCTTGGTCGGGACTGCTAACTATGGCTACACCTTC.

The gene calls are TRBV7-9 and TRBJ2-3; 7 bases line up with TRBD1. The CDR3 loop spans 15 amino acids. Germline CDR1 reads SEHNR; CDR2 reads FQNEAQ (reference sequence). The V segment lost 0 bases and the J segment 5 bases; nucleotides outside the gene matches: 5. The CDR3 bases are TGTGCCAGCAGCTTAGCGACAGGGAGTAAAGATACGCAGTATTTT. Residues: CASSLATGSKDTQYF.

V usage is TRBV9 and J usage is TRBJ2-5; D is perhaps TRBD2 (7 bases). CDR3 length: 15 amino acids. Germline CDR1 is SGDLS and CDR2 is YYNGEE. Between the trimmed V and J ends, which lost 0 bases and 1 base, there was a span of 10 bases. The CDR3 bases are TGTGCCAGCAGCGTAGATGGGGGGGCCCAAGAGACCCAGTACTTC. Translation: CASSVDGGAQETQYF.

The genes are TRBV3-1 (or the pseudogene TRBV3-2) and TRBJ1-3, with 8 bases that match TRBD1. This CDR3 contains 17 residues. The ends lost 1 base at V and 1 base at J; junction bases unmatched: 6. Germline V lookup: CDR1 LGHDT, CDR2 YNNKEL (reference sequence). The CDR3 DNA reads TGTGCCAGCAGCCAAGGCTTACGGACAGGGTCTGGAAACACCATATATTTT. Amino acids: CASSQGLRTGSGNTIYF.

This clone was picked up one time. The genes are TRBV5-1 and TRBJ2-1; D gene unclear. The CDR3 sequence is 15 residues long. Germline V gives CDR1 SGHRS, CDR2 YFSETQ. V was cut by 2 bases and J by 0 bases, with 9 bases left in between. The CDR3 loop is CASSFAAVSYNEQFF. CDR3 DNA: TGCGCCAGCAGCTTTGCGGCAGTCTCCTACAATGAGCAGTTCTTC.

The chain is built from TRBV6-5 and TRBJ2-3; D call uncertain. Germline V gene sequence: CDR1 MNHEY, CDR2 SVGAGI. V was shortened by 4 bases and J by 4 bases, with 12 bases between the two germline ends. This CDR3 region has 14 residues. The CDR3 region is CASSSLEGADTQYF. Here the CDR3 DNA reads TGTGCCAGCAGTTCTCTAGAAGGAGCAGATACGCAGTATTTT.

This clone has just one count. The chain uses TRBV7-8 and TRBJ2-7, with 10 positions matching TRBD2. The CDR3 has 17 residues. Germline V lookup: CDR1 SGHVS, CDR2 FQNEAQ. J was trimmed by 3 bases and V by 1 base; bases with no gene match: 9. CDR3 amino acids: CASSLVGQSGRVYEQYF. The CDR3 nucleotides are TGTGCCAGCAGCTTAGTTGGCCAAAGCGGGAGGGTCTACGAGCAGTACTTC. The variable domain in full, completed from reference TRBV7-8 and TRBJ2-7, reads GAGVSQSPRYKVAKRGQDVALRCDPISGHVSLFWYQQALGQGPEFLTYFQNEAQLDKSGLPSDRFFAERPEGSVSTLKIQRTQQEDSAVYLCASSLVGQSGRVYEQYFGPGTRLTVT.

The J gene is TRBJ1-3, the V gene TRBV3-1 (or the pseudogene TRBV3-2); D gene ambiguous. Germline CDR1 LGHDT, CDR2 YNNKEL (reference sequence). The ends were cut back, 3 bases at V and 1 base at J, with 7 bases in the middle. This CDR3 is 14 amino acids long. CDR3 in DNA: TGTGCCAGCAGCCACGCGGGGTCTGGAAACACCATATATTTT. As protein: CASSHAGSGNTIYF.

This sequence joins TRBV11-2 and TRBJ1-3; the D is unclear. Germline V CDR1 and CDR2: SGHAT, FQNNGV. The CDR3 is made up of 15 amino acids. V lost 1 base and J 0 bases, leaving 7 bases between the germline ends. CDR3 residues: CASSLVSSSGNTIYF. In nucleotides, the CDR3 is TGTGCCAGCAGCTTAGTTTCTAGCTCTGGAAACACCATATATTTT. The variable domain in full, completed from reference TRBV11-2 and TRBJ1-3, reads EAGVAQSPRYKIIEKRQSVAFWCNPISGHATLYWYQQILGQGPKLLIQFQNNGVVDDSQLPKDRFSAERLKGVDSTLKIQPAKLEDSAVYLCASSLVSSSGNTIYFGEGSWLTVV.

V and J are TRBV9 and TRBJ2-2, with 8 positions matching TRBD2. CDR1 SGDLS and CDR2 YYNGEE come from the germline V gene. The CDR3 sequence is 17 residues long. V was clipped by 4 bases and J by 0 bases; unmatched bases: 8. This CDR3 reads CASSHRLLAANTGELFF. CDR3 DNA: TGTGCCAGCAGCCATCGGCTACTAGCGGCGAACACCGGGGAGCTGTTTTTT.

This chain links TRBV11-3 with TRBJ2-3; 10 positions match TRBD1. Unmatched junction bases numbered 2, after V lost 3 bases and J lost 2 bases. Germline V lookup: CDR1 SGHNT, CDR2 YENEEA. CDR3 length: 15 amino acids. This CDR3 is CASSFGTGATDTQYF. Here the CDR3 DNA reads TGTGCCAGCAGCTTCGGGACAGGGGCCACAGATACGCAGTATTTT.

The chain joins TRBV27 to TRBJ2-2; TRBD2 might be the D (6 bases). The CDR3 has 14 residues. Germline assignment: CDR1 MNHEY and CDR2 SMNVEV (reference sequence). V dropped 9 bases and J dropped 5 bases, with 16 bases sitting between them. CDR3 coding DNA: TGTGCCAGTTCCCGAGCGGGTCTAACCGGGGAGCTGTTTTTT. It encodes CASSRAGLTGELFF.